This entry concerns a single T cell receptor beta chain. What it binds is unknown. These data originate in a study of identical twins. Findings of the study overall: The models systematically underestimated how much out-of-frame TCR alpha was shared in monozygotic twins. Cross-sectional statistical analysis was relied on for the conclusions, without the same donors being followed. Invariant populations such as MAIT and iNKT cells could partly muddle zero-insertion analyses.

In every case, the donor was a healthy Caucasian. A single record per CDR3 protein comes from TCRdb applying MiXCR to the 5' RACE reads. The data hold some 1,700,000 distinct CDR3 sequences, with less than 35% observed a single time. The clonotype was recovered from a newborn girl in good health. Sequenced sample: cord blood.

CDR3 sequence (DNA): TGTGCCAGCAGTGATTCAACCGGGACAGGGACTAACTATGGCTACACCTTC. Translation gives CASSDSTGTGTNYGYTF. V usage is TRBV25-1 and J usage is TRBJ1-2; the match to TRBD1 covers 9 bases. The CDR3 runs to 17 residues. The V gene end was trimmed by 3 bases and the J gene end by 0 bases; junction bases not matched to a gene: 8. The V gene's germline CDR1 is MGHDK and CDR2 SYGVNS.